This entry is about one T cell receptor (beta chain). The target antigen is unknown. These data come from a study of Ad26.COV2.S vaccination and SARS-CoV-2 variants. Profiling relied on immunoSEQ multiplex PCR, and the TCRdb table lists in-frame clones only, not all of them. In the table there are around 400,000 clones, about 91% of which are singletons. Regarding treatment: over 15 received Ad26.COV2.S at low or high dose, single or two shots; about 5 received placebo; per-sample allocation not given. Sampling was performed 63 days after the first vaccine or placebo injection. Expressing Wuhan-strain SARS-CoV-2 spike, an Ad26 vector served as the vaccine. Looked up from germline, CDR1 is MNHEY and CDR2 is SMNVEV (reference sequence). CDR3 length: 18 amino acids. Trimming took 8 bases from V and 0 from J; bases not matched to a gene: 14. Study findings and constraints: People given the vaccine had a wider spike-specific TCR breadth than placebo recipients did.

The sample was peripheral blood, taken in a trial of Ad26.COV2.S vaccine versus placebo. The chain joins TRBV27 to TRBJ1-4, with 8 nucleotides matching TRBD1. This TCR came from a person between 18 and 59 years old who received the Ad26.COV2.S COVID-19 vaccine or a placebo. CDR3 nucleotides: TGTGCCAGCCCCCCGGATGGGCAGGGGGCATCAACTAATGAAAAACTGTTTTTT. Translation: CASPPDGQGASTNEKLFF.